This TCR beta chain was recovered during a study of blood T cells in healthy people across ages. General study points: Versus aged donors, long-lived donors had higher diversity and more naive CD4+ cells.

V was pared by 7 bases and J by 6 bases, with 6 bases of the junction left unmatched. Germline CDR1 is MNHEY and CDR2 is SVGEGT. CDR3 length: 14 amino acids. It was with a sample-barcoded 5' primer and a J-beta primer mix that a second PCR of roughly 7 to 11 cycles was run. Each of the cDNA molecules was tagged by a template-switch adaptor with 12 random nucleotides. A single record per CDR3 protein comes from TCRdb applying MiXCR to the 5' RACE reads. Among about 1.6 million distinct CDR3 sequences listed, roughly a third were seen once. There are a few counts of this clonotype. As yet, its antigen is unknown.

Sequenced sample: blood. The chain combines TRBV6-2 or TRBV6-3 with TRBJ2-7; TRBD2 agrees at 13 bases. The receptor's source is a woman aged 30 to 39 in good health. In nucleotides, the CDR3 is TGTGCCAGCAACGGACTAGCGGGAGCTTTCGAGCAGTACTTC. This codes for CASNGLAGAFEQYF.